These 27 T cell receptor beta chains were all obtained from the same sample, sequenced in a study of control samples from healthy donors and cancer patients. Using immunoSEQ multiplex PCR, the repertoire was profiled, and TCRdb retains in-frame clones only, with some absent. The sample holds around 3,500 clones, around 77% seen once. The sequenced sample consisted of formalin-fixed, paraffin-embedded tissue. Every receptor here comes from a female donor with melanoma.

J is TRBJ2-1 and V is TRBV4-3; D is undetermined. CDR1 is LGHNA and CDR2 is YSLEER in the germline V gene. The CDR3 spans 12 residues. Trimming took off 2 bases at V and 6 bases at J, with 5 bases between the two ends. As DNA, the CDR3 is TGCGCCAGCAGCCAATCGGGCAATGAGCAGTTCTTC. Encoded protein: CASSQSGNEQFF.

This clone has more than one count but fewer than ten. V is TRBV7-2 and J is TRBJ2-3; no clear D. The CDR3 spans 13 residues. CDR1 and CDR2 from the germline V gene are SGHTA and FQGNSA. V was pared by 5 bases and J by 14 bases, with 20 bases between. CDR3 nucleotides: TGTGCCAGCAGCCCTGAGCTGGTGGCACAGAGGTATTTT. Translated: CASSPELVAQRYF.

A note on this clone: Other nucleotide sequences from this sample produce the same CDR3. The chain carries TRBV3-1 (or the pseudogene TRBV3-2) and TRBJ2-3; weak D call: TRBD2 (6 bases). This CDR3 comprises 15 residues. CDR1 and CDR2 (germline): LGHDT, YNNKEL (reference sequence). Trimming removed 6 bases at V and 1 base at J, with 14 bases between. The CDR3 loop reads CASSPGSSGTDTQYF. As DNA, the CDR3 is TGTGCCAGCAGTCCCGGGAGTTCAGGCACAGATACGCAGTATTTT.

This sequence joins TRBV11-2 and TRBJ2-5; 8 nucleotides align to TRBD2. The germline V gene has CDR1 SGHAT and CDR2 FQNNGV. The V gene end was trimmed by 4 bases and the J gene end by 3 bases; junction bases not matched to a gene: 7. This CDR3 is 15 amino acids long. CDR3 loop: CASSWLGREEETQYF. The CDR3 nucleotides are TGTGCCAGCAGCTGGCTGGGGCGGGAGGAAGAGACCCAGTACTTC.

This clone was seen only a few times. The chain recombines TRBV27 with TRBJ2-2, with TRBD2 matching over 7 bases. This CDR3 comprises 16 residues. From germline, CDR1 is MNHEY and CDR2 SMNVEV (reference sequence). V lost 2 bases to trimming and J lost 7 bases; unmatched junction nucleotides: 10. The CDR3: CASSLRGVEGGGELFF. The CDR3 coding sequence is TGTGCCAGCAGTTTACGGGGGGTCGAGGGCGGCGGGGAGCTGTTTTTT.

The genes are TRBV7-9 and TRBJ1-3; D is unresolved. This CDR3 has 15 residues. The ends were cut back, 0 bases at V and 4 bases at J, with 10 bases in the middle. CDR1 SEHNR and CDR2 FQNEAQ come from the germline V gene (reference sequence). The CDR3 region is CASSLAAAEGNTIYF. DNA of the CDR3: TGTGCCAGCAGCTTAGCCGCGGCGGAAGGAAACACCATATATTTT.

The CDR3 here is CASSEFRGYFPEQYF. For the CDR3, the DNA is TGTGCCAGCAGCGAATTTCGGGGGTATTTTCCCGAGCAGTACTTC. The chain links TRBV7-2 to TRBJ2-7; D perhaps matches TRBD2 (6 bases). In germline, CDR1 is SGHTA, CDR2 FQGNSA. This CDR3 is built from 15 residues. V was clipped by 5 bases and J by 6 bases, with 20 bases between them.

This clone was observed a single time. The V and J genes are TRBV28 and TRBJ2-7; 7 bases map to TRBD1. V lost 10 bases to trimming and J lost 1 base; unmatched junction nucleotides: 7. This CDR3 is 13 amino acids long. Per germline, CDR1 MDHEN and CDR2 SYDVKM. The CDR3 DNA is TGTGCCACCAGGGGGACACTTTCCTACGAGCAGTACTTC. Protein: CATRGTLSYEQYF.

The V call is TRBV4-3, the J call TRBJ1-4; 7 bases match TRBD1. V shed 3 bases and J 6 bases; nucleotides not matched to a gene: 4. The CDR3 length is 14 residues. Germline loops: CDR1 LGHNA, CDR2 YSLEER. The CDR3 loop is CASSHRTGDEKLFF. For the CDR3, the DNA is TGCGCCAGCAGCCACCGAACAGGGGATGAAAAACTGTTTTTT.

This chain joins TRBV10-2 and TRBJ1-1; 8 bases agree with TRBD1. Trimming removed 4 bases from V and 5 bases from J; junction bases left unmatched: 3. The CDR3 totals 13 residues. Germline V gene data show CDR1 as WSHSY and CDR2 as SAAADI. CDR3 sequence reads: CASSGQGPTEAFF. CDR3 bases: TGCGCCAGCAGTGGACAGGGGCCTACTGAAGCTTTCTTT.

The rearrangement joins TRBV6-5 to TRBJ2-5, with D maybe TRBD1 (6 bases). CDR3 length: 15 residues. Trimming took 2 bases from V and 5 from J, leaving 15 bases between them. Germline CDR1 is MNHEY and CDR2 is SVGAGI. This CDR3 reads CASSYGGRGRETQYF. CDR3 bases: TGTGCCAGCAGTTACGGCGGCAGGGGAAGGGAGACCCAGTACTTC.

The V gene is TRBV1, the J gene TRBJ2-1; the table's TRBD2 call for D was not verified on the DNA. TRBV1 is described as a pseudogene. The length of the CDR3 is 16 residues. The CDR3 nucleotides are TGCACCAGCAGCCAACCGACTAGCGTAACCTACAATGAGCAGTTCTTC. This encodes CTSSQPTSVTYNEQFF.

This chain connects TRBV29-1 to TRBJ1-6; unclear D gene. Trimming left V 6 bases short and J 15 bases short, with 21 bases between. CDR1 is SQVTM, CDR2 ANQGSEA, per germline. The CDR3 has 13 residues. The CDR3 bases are TGCAGCGTGGCCCTGGCAGAGCACAGAGGCCTCCACTTT. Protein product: CSVALAEHRGLHF.

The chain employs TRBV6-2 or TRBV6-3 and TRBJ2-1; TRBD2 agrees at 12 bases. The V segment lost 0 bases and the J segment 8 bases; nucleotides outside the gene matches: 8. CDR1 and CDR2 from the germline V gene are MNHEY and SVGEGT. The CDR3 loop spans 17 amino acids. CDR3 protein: CASSYSTSSGRAYEQFF. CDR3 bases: TGTGCCAGCAGTTACTCAACTTCTAGCGGGAGGGCCTATGAGCAGTTCTTC.

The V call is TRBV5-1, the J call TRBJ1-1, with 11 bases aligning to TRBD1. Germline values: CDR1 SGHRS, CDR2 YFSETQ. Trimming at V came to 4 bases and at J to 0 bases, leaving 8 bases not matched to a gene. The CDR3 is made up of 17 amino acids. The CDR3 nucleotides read TGCGCCAGCAGCCCGCGGACAGGGGGCTCTATGAACACTGAAGCTTTCTTT. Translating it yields CASSPRTGGSMNTEAFF.

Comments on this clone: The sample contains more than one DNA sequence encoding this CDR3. The CDR3 here is CASSLGQVNTEAFF. The CDR3 DNA follows: TGTGCCAGCAGCTTAGGGCAGGTGAACACTGAAGCTTTCTTT. The rearrangement links TRBV7-2 to TRBJ1-1; D gene uncertain. The CDR3 has 14 residues. Per the germline V gene, CDR1 is SGHTA and CDR2 is FQGNSA. V shed 1 base and J shed 0 bases, with 6 bases lying between them.

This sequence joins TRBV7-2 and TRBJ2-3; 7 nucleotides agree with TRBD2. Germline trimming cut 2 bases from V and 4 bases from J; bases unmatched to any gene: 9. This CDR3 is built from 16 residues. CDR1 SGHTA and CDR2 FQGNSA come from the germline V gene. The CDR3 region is CASSLIGGSRPDTQYF. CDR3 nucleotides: TGTGCCAGCAGCTTAATTGGCGGGAGTCGTCCAGATACGCAGTATTTT.

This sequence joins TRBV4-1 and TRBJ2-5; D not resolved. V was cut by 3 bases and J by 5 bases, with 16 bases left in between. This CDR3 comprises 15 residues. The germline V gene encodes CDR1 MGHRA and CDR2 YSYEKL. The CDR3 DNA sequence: TGCGCCAGCAGCCATCAACCTTGGCTCGGGGAGACCCAGTACTTC. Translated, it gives CASSHQPWLGETQYF.

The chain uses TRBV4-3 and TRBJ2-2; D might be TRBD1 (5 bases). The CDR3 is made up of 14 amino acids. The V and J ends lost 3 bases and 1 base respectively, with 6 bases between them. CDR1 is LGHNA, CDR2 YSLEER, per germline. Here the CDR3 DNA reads TGCGCCAGCAGCCATACAGGGAACACCGGGGAGCTGTTTTTT. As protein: CASSHTGNTGELFF.

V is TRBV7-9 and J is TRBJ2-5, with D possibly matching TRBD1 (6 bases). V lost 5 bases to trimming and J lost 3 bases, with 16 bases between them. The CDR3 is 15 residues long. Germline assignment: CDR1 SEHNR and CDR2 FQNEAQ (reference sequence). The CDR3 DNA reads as TGTGCCAGCAGCGGCCGGGTACGGGACAAAGAGACCCAGTACTTC. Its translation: CASSGRVRDKETQYF. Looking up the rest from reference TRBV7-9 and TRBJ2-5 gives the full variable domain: DTGVSQNPRHKITKRGQNVTFRCDPISEHNRLYWYRQTLGQGPEFLTYFQNEAQLEKSRLLSDRFSAERPKGSFSTLEIQRTEQGDSAMYLCASSGRVRDKETQYFGPGTRLLVL.

The CDR3 sequence: CASSPPSRDRGNEQFF. In DNA form, the CDR3 reads TGTGCCAGCTCACCCCCTTCTCGCGACAGGGGGAATGAGCAGTTCTTC. The genes are TRBV18 and TRBJ2-1, with 9 bases matching TRBD1. Unmatched junction bases numbered 10, after V lost 3 bases and J lost 7 bases. Germline V gene lookup returns CDR1 KGHSH and CDR2 LQKENI. The CDR3 contains 16 residues.

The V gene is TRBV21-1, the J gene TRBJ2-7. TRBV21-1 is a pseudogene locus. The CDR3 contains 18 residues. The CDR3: CASSAHRVRREEGYEQYF. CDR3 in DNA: TGTGCCAGCAGCGCTCACAGGGTCCGGCGGGAAGAGGGCTACGAGCAGTACTTC.

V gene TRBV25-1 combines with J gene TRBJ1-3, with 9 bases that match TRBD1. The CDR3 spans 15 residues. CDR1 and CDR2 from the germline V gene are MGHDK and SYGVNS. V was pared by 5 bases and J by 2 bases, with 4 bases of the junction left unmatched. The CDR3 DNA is TGTGCCAGCAGTTGGGGGACAGGGACTGGAAACACCATATATTTT. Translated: CASSWGTGTGNTIYF.

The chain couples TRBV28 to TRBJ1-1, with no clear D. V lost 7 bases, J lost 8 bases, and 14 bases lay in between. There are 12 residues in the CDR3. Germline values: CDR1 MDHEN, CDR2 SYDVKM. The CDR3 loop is CASIYRRGEAFF. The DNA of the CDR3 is TGTGCCAGCATATACCGGCGTGGAGAAGCTTTCTTT.

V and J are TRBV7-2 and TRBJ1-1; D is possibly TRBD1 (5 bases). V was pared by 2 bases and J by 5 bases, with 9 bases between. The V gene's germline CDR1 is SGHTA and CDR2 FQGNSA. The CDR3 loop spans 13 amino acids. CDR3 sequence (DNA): TGTGCCAGCAGCTTAAGGTCAGGGACTGAAGCTTTCTTT. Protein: CASSLRSGTEAFF. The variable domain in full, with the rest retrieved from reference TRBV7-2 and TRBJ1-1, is GAGVSQSPSNKVTEKGKDVELRCDPISGHTALYWYRQSLGQGLEFLIYFQGNSAPDKSGLPSDRFSAERTGGSVSTLTIQRTQQEDSAVYLCASSLRSGTEAFFGQGTRLTVV.

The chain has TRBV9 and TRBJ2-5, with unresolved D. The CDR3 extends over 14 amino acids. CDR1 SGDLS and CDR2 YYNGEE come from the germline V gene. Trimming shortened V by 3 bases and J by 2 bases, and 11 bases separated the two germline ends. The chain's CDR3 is CASSGSRPQETQYF. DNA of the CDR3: TGTGCCAGCAGCGGATCACGCCCTCAAGAGACCCAGTACTTC.

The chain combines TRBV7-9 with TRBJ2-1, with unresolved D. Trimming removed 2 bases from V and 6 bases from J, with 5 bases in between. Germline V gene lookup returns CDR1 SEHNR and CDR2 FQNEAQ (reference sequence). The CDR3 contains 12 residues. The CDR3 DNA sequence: TGTGCCAGCAGCTTAACGATCAATGAGCAGTTCTTC. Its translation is CASSLTINEQFF.